This is a list of T cell receptor beta chains from one sample in a study of blood T cell repertoires in COVID-19. Only in-frame clones appear in the TCRdb table, and some are missing; sequencing was by immunoSEQ multiplex PCR. The data contain 210,000 or so clones, around nine tenths of them seen just once; the ten biggest clones take up about 5%. The source material was peripheral blood. Receptors originate from a woman aged 40 to 49 with acute or convalescent COVID-19. Both conserved end residues are part of each CDR3. Each record gives: J gene, clone size, V gene, D gene, CDR3 DNA, CDR3 protein. The D gene is left open where the match is weak. Not every row has a clone size; where given, it reads once, few, many or a size class.

TRBJ2-5 NA TRBV7-9 NA TGTGCCAGCAGCTCCGGTAGTTTTGGGGGGACGGAGACCCAGTACTTC CASSSGSFGGTETQYF
TRBJ1-2 NA TRBV28 TRBD1 TGTGCCAGCAGCACAACAGGGGCGAGGGGCTACACCTTC CASSTTGARGYTF
TRBJ1-1 NA TRBV6-6 NA TGTGCCCATCGCGCGCCGGGTAACACTGAAGCTTTCTTT CAHRAPGNTEAFF
TRBJ2-1 NA TRBV9 NA TGTGCCAGCAGCGTAGTGGCGGGGAGCTCCTACAATGAGCAGTTCTTC CASSVVAGSSYNEQFF
TRBJ1-2 NA TRBV4-1 NA TGCGCCAGCAGCCAATTGGGAGGGTCCTCTAACTATGGCTACACCTTC CASSQLGGSSNYGYTF
TRBJ1-1 NA TRBV14 NA TGTGCCAGCAGCCATCACTGGGGGGAGACCACTCCTGAAGCTTTCTTT CASSHHWGETTPEAFF
TRBJ1-5 NA TRBV12-5 TRBD1 TGTGCTAGTGGTCTCTTGACAGGGGGACTCAATCAGCCCCAGCATTTT CASGLLTGGLNQPQHF
TRBJ2-1 NA TRBV24-1 NA TGTGCCACCAGTGATTTGAGGGGCATTGAGCAGTTCTTC CATSDLRGIEQFF
TRBJ1-2 NA TRBV9 TRBD1 TGTGCCAGCAGCGCTCCGGGACAGGGGGCAATGGGTGGCTACACCTTC CASSAPGQGAMGGYTF
TRBJ1-2 NA TRBV7-8 TRBD1 TGTGCCAGCAGATCCACCCAGGGGGACAACTATGGCTACACCTTC CASRSTQGDNYGYTF
TRBJ2-5 NA TRBV11-2 TRBD2 TGTGCCAGCAGCCCAAGGACTAGCGGGGGAGAGACCCAGTACTTC CASSPRTSGGETQYF
TRBJ1-4 NA TRBV12-3/TRBV12-4 TRBD1 TGTGCCAGCAGCATGACAGGGAGCGAAAAACTGTTTTTT CASSMTGSEKLFF
TRBJ1-5 once TRBV7-8 NA TGTGCCAGCAGCCCCTATAATCAGCCCCAGCATTTT CASSPYNQPQHF
TRBJ2-2 NA TRBV24-1 NA TGTGCCACCAGTGAGCGGCAGGGGGGCACCGGGGAGCTGTTTTTT CATSERQGGTGELFF
TRBJ1-4 NA TRBV5-6 NA TGTGCCAGCAGCTTGGGGCTGATTAATGAAAAACTGTTTTTT CASSLGLINEKLFF
TRBJ1-1 NA TRBV5-4 NA TGTGCCAGCAGCTTAGGATCAGCGGGCACTGAAGCTTTCTTT CASSLGSAGTEAFF
TRBJ2-3 once TRBV5-8 TRBD2 TGTGCCAGCAGGATACTAGCGGGGGGGCCAGATACGCAGTATTTT CASRILAGGPDTQYF
TRBJ2-3 once TRBV19 TRBD2 TGTGCCAGTAGTACACTAGCGGGCGGGCCATCAGATACGCAGTATTTT CASSTLAGGPSDTQYF
TRBJ1-1 NA TRBV18 TRBD1 TGTGCCAGCTCACAGGGACAGGGGGAGAACACTGAAGCTTTCTTT CASSQGQGENTEAFF
TRBJ2-2 NA TRBV28 NA TGTGCCAGCAGTCCTTTTTCCACCGGGGAGCTGTTTTTT CASSPFSTGELFF
TRBJ1-2 NA TRBV5-1 TRBD1 TGCGCCAGCAGCTCCTCGATAACAGGGGTAAATGGCTACACCTTC CASSSSITGVNGYTF
TRBJ2-3 NA TRBV6-5 NA TGTGCCAGCAGTCTACAGCATAGTACAGATACGCAGTATTTT CASSLQHSTDTQYF
TRBJ1-1 NA TRBV6-1 NA TGTGCCAGCAGTGAAGTAGGGGTGGCTTTCTTT CASSEVGVAFF
TRBJ2-1 NA TRBV7-3 TRBD2 TGTGCCAGCAGCTTAACGTACCGGGGGGGCCTCTACAATGAGCAGTTCTTC CASSLTYRGGLYNEQFF
TRBJ1-2 NA TRBV19 TRBD1 TGTGCCAGTAGTATTTTGACAGGGATTGGCGATGGCTACACCTTC CASSILTGIGDGYTF
TRBJ1-2 NA TRBV27 NA TGTGCCAGCAGTTTTGCTGCAGTGACTAACTATGGCTACACCTTC CASSFAAVTNYGYTF
TRBJ2-5 NA TRBV13 TRBD2 TGTGCCAGCAGCTTAATTCTCCAGGGAGGGGAGACCCAGTACTTC CASSLILQGGETQYF
TRBJ2-3 NA TRBV6-5 TRBD2 TGTGCCAGCATATCCAGGACGGGAGGGACAGATACGCAGTATTTT CASISRTGGTDTQYF
TRBJ2-3 NA TRBV27 TRBD1 TGTGCCAGCAGTTTGACAGGGGCAGATACGCAGTATTTT CASSLTGADTQYF
TRBJ1-1 NA TRBV5-1 NA TGCGCCAGCAGCCCCCTCTCGAACACTGAAGCTTTCTTT CASSPLSNTEAFF
TRBJ1-6 NA TRBV13 NA TGTGCCAGCAGCCCTGCCGTACACTCACCCCTCCACTTT CASSPAVHSPLHF
TRBJ1-4 NA TRBV19 NA TGTGCCAGTAGTATCTACAGGGCCGCCTTTAATGAAAAACTGTTTTTT CASSIYRAAFNEKLFF
TRBJ2-4 NA TRBV11-2 TRBD1 TGTGCCAGCAGCTTAGCCTTCAGGGGGACAGGGGACAAAAACATTCAGTACTTC CASSLAFRGTGDKNIQYF
TRBJ2-2 NA TRBV30 TRBD2 TGTGCCTGGAGTATCAGGAGCGGGGGGGCCGGCGGGGAGCTGTTTTTT CAWSIRSGGAGGELFF
TRBJ2-1 NA TRBV6-6 TRBD2 TGTGCCAGCAGTTACCGAACTAGCGGGGCCCACAATGAGCAGTTCTTC CASSYRTSGAHNEQFF
TRBJ2-2 NA TRBV7-3 TRBD1 TGTGCCAGCAGCCCGACCCGACAGGGGGCCAACACCGGGGAGCTGTTTTTT CASSPTRQGANTGELFF
TRBJ1-2 NA TRBV3-1/TRBV3-2 TRBD1 TGTGCCAGCAGCCAGACAGGGGACTATGGCTACACCTTC CASSQTGDYGYTF
TRBJ1-2 NA TRBV5-5 NA TGTGCCAGCAGCGACGGGACTCCTAACTATGGCTACACCTTC CASSDGTPNYGYTF
TRBJ1-1 NA TRBV2 NA TGTGCCAGCAATAAACAGGGAAACACTGAAGCTTTCTTT CASNKQGNTEAFF